Shown below are 23 T cell receptor beta chains from a single sample sequenced in a study of glioma-infiltrating T cells after dendritic cell vaccination. Data came from immunoSEQ multiplex PCR; TCRdb stores just in-frame clones and leaves some out. The data show roughly 80,000 clones, approximately 90% seen once. This specimen was blood, taken before dendritic cell vaccination. The receptors come from a human donor with glioblastoma.

The V gene is TRBV4-1, the J gene TRBJ1-5; TRBD1 is a possible D gene (5 bases). This CDR3 comprises 16 residues. Germline CDR1 and CDR2: MGHRA and YSYEKL. Between the trimmed V and J ends, which lost 0 bases and 6 bases, there was a span of 15 bases. CDR3 sequence (DNA): TGCGCCAGCAGCCAAGAAGTGGGGGGGGTCGGTCAGCCCCAGCATTTT. The encoded protein is CASSQEVGGVGQPQHF.

The chain couples TRBV2 to TRBJ1-5; TRBD1 aligns across 12 bases. The CDR3 is made up of 15 amino acids. Trimming at V came to 6 bases and at J to 6 bases, leaving 6 bases not matched to a gene. Per the germline V gene, CDR1 is SNHLY and CDR2 is FYNNEI. CDR3 residues: CASREGTGGPQPQHF. The CDR3 region has the DNA TGTGCCAGCAGGGAGGGGACAGGGGGCCCTCAGCCCCAGCATTTT.

The chain joins TRBV2 to TRBJ2-3; D perhaps matches TRBD1 (5 bases). Germline CDR1 is SNHLY and CDR2 is FYNNEI. The CDR3 has 15 amino acids. V dropped 6 bases and J dropped 0 bases, with 13 bases sitting between them. CDR3 in amino acids: CASSGQGSSTDTQYF. CDR3 DNA: TGTGCCAGCAGCGGCCAGGGTTCTAGCACAGATACGCAGTATTTT.

The chain links TRBV15 to TRBJ2-6, with a weak D call TRBD2 (5 bases). The germline V gene encodes CDR1 LNHNV and CDR2 YYDKDF (reference sequence). CDR3 length: 16 residues. The V end was cut by 0 bases, the J end by 4 bases, with 10 bases between. The DNA of the CDR3 is TGTGCCACCAGCAGAGATGGACTTTCAGGGGCCAACGTCCTGACTTTC. Encoded protein: CATSRDGLSGANVLTF.

The V gene is TRBV27, the J gene TRBJ2-3, with 7 bases identical to TRBD2. Germline V gives CDR1 MNHEY, CDR2 SMNVEV (reference sequence). V shed 4 bases and J 7 bases; nucleotides not matched to a gene: 14. CDR3 length equals 16 residues. The CDR3 here is CASSSRVGGPRNTQYF. In nucleotides, the CDR3 is TGTGCCAGCAGTTCCCGGGTGGGAGGGCCGAGGAATACGCAGTATTTT.

J is TRBJ1-3 and V is TRBV2, with TRBD1 identical over 9 bases. CDR3 size: 13 residues. CDR1 is SNHLY, CDR2 FYNNEI, per germline. V was clipped by 10 bases and J by 5 bases; unmatched bases: 6. CDR3 sequence: CAKQGTGRNTIYF. The DNA for the CDR3 is TGTGCCAAACAGGGGACAGGGAGAAACACCATATATTTT.

This clone was observed a single time. This sequence joins TRBV7-3 and TRBJ2-7; TRBD1 aligns across 7 bases. The V gene's germline CDR1 is SGHTA and CDR2 FQGTGA. The junction had 4 bases not matched to a gene; V was cut back by 8 bases and J by 0 bases. The CDR3 runs 13 residues. CDR3 region: CASPEGASYEQYF. The CDR3 DNA reads as TGTGCCAGCCCCGAGGGGGCCTCCTACGAGCAGTACTTC.

This chain connects TRBV7-6 to TRBJ1-3; D gene unclear. CDR1 and CDR2 from the germline V gene are SGHVS and FNYEAQ. The CDR3 covers 16 residues. The V and J ends lost 4 bases and 1 base respectively, with 14 bases between them. CDR3 sequence (DNA): TGTGCCAGCAGCTCCCGTGTGGGCGGGTCTGGAAACACCATATATTTT. It translates to CASSSRVGGSGNTIYF.

The chain joins TRBV27 to TRBJ1-1, with D tentatively TRBD1 (6 bases). The CDR3 spans 13 residues. Germline values: CDR1 MNHEY, CDR2 SMNVEV (reference sequence). V was clipped by 9 bases and J by 0 bases, with 11 bases between them. CDR3 sequence: CASGGAMNTEAFF. The CDR3 DNA reads TGTGCCAGTGGGGGGGCCATGAACACTGAAGCTTTCTTT.

The CDR3 sequence: CASSPPGLGFSGELFF. In DNA form, the CDR3 reads TGTGCCAGCTCACCACCGGGACTAGGGTTTTCCGGGGAGCTGTTTTTT. The rearrangement uses TRBV18 and TRBJ2-2; 8 bases agree with TRBD2. Germline CDR1 is KGHSH and CDR2 is LQKENI. This CDR3 is built from 16 residues. The ends lost 0 bases at V and 6 bases at J; junction bases unmatched: 6.

The gene calls are TRBV7-6 and TRBJ1-5; D uncertain. The CDR3 has 15 amino acids. Between the trimmed V and J ends, which lost 1 base and 0 bases, there was a span of 7 bases. Germline V gives CDR1 SGHVS, CDR2 FNYEAQ. Written as DNA, the CDR3 is TGTGCCAGCAGCTTAGAACCAGATAGCAATCAGCCCCAGCATTTT. This encodes CASSLEPDSNQPQHF.

The count of this clone is one. The V and J genes are TRBV6-1 and TRBJ2-7; perhaps TRBD1 as D (6 bases). The V and J ends lost 0 bases and 2 bases respectively, with 11 bases between them. Germline CDR1 is MNHNS and CDR2 is SASEGT. The CDR3 loop spans 15 amino acids. CDR3 sequence reads: CASSEAPSGAYEQYF. The CDR3 bases are TGTGCCAGCAGTGAAGCGCCTTCAGGGGCCTACGAGCAGTACTTC.

V usage is TRBV4-2 and J usage is TRBJ2-5, with TRBD1 identical over 8 bases. The DNA end is a closer match to TRBJ2-7, so the J assignment may be wrong. This CDR3 region has 17 residues. Germline CDR1 and CDR2: LGHNA and YNFKEQ. The CDR3 spells CASSQEGRAGGPYEQYF. For the CDR3, the DNA is TGTGCCAGCAGCCAAGAAGGTCGGGCAGGGGGCCCCTACGAGCAGTACTTC.

The V gene is TRBV11-3, the J gene TRBJ2-6, with D hard to call. Germline CDR1 SGHNT, CDR2 YENEEA. Trimming took off 10 bases at V and 0 bases at J, with 4 bases between the two ends. The CDR3 is 12 amino acids. The CDR3 sequence is CATSSGANVLTF. DNA of the CDR3: TGTGCCACCTCCTCTGGGGCCAACGTCCTGACTTTC.

The J gene is TRBJ1-1, the V gene TRBV2, with 7 bases identical to TRBD1. The J segment lost 4 bases and the V segment lost 9 bases, leaving 11 bases of the junction unmatched. The CDR3 runs 14 residues. Germline values: CDR1 SNHLY, CDR2 FYNNEI. CDR3 region: CAREGTGEPTEAFF. CDR3 nucleotide sequence: TGTGCCAGAGAAGGAACAGGGGAGCCCACTGAAGCTTTCTTT.

V and J are TRBV30 and TRBJ1-5; D not certain. Germline CDR1 reads GTSNPN; CDR2 reads SVGIG (reference sequence). V was cut by 1 base and J by 0 bases, with 7 bases left in between. The CDR3 consists of 14 residues. CDR3 in amino acids: CAWSGGNSNQPQHF. DNA of the CDR3: TGTGCCTGGAGTGGAGGTAATAGCAATCAGCCCCAGCATTTT.

The gene calls are TRBV10-3 and TRBJ1-2, with D hard to call. The CDR3 loop spans 15 amino acids. The germline V gene encodes CDR1 ENHRY and CDR2 SYGVKD. Trimming pared 0 bases from V and 6 bases from J, leaving 14 bases between. The CDR3 bases are TGTGCCATCAGTGAGTCCGAGAGGAGGGCCGATGGCTACACCTTC. This sequence encodes CAISESERRADGYTF.

The rearrangement joins TRBV5-1 to TRBJ2-3; 9 bases fit TRBD2. CDR3 length: 20 amino acids. V was pared by 4 bases and J by 0 bases, with 18 bases of the junction left unmatched. Germline CDR1 reads SGHRS; CDR2 reads YFSETQ. DNA for the CDR3: TGCGCCAGCAGCGAGGGCCCTCTCCTCTTTACTAGCGGGAGCACAGATACGCAGTATTTT. This encodes CASSEGPLLFTSGSTDTQYF. The whole variable domain, filled in from reference TRBV5-1 and TRBJ2-3, reads KAGVTQTPRYLIKTRGQQVTLSCSPISGHRSVSWYQQTPGQGLQFLFEYFSETQRNKGNFPGRFSGRQFSNSRSEMNVSTLELGDSALYLCASSEGPLLFTSGSTDTQYFGPGTRLTVL.

This chain joins TRBV11-2 and TRBJ2-1; 13 bases agree with TRBD2. There are 15 residues in the CDR3. Trimming took 4 bases from V and 10 from J; bases not matched to a gene: 7. Germline values: CDR1 SGHAT, CDR2 FQNNGV. CDR3 nucleotide sequence: TGTGCCAGCAGCTATGGACTAGCGGGAGAGTGGGAGCAGTTCTTC. It codes for CASSYGLAGEWEQFF. Complete variable domain (other parts from reference TRBV11-2 and TRBJ2-1): EAGVAQSPRYKIIEKRQSVAFWCNPISGHATLYWYQQILGQGPKLLIQFQNNGVVDDSQLPKDRFSAERLKGVDSTLKIQPAKLEDSAVYLCASSYGLAGEWEQFFGPGTRLTVL.

CDR3: CASSQSDLRQGERAQHF. The DNA for the CDR3 is TGCGCCAGCAGTCAATCTGACCTCCGACAGGGGGAGAGGGCCCAGCATTTT. The chain couples TRBV23-1 to TRBJ1-5, with TRBD1 matching over 9 bases. TRBV23-1 carries the ORF label, with uncertain function. The CDR3 sequence is 17 residues long. The ends lost 0 bases at V and 11 bases at J; junction bases unmatched: 14.

V is TRBV5-1 and J is TRBJ1-2, with 8 nucleotides matching TRBD1. V was clipped by 7 bases and J by 1 base; unmatched bases: 0. The CDR3 is 12 amino acids. Germline V CDR1 and CDR2: SGHRS, YFSETQ. CDR3 bases: TGCGCCAGCGGACAGGGTAACTATGGCTACACCTTC. Encoded protein: CASGQGNYGYTF.

This chain links TRBV5-1 with TRBJ2-6; TRBD1 aligns across 8 bases. Germline lookup yields CDR1 SGHRS and CDR2 YFSETQ. V was clipped by 3 bases and J by 4 bases; unmatched bases: 6. CDR3 length: 16 amino acids. In nucleotides, the CDR3 is TGCGCCAGCAGCTCACAGGGGGAGGCAGGGGCCAACGTCCTGACTTTC. Translation gives CASSSQGEAGANVLTF.

The chain recombines TRBV11-2 with TRBJ1-1; D is possibly TRBD1 (5 bases). Trimming took off 5 bases at V and 6 bases at J, with 13 bases between the two ends. Germline lookup yields CDR1 SGHAT and CDR2 FQNNGV. There are 13 residues in the CDR3. As DNA, the CDR3 is TGTGCCAGCAGCCCCCAGGGAAAGGCTGAAGCTTTCTTT. Its translation: CASSPQGKAEAFF.